The T cell receptor (beta chain) under discussion was sequenced for a study of cytomegalovirus exposure and HLA in healthy donors. On the study more broadly: Among roughly 190 million T cells, an earlier analysis found 90 million to 130 million unique TCR beta sequences. When 350 to 500 donors were genotyped, about 86% of them were found to fall in the Caucasian-associated ancestry cluster.

Both 60 Vbeta primers and 13 Jbeta primers went into the PCR. Only in-frame clones appear in the TCRdb table, and some are missing; sequencing was by immunoSEQ multiplex PCR. The profile covers 85,000 to 100,000 clones, with around 77% appearing a single time and approximately 3.5% taken by the ten largest. The germline V and J ends were trimmed by 0 bases and 0 bases, with 12 bases remaining between them. Germline V gene lookup returns CDR1 GTSNPN and CDR2 SVGIG (reference sequence). The CDR3 is 15 amino acids. This clonotype originated in a man aged 40-50 years in good health and CMV-seronegative. The sequencing sample was made of PBMCs. The chain carries TRBV30 and TRBJ2-7, with TRBD2 as a possible D gene (6 bases). The CDR3 reads CAWSVWGVSSYEQYF. CDR3 coding DNA: TGTGCCTGGAGTGTCTGGGGGGTGAGCTCCTACGAGCAGTACTTC.